These 17 T cell receptor beta chains share one sample of origin, sequenced in a study of T-cell memory formation after mild COVID-19. One entry per CDR3 protein results from TCRdb running MiXCR on the 5' RACE reads. The sample lists 400,000 or so distinct CDR3 sequences; 20% were seen once. The sequencing sample was made of PBMCs or a T cell subset sorted from them (not recorded which). Receptor source: an adult woman who had mild COVID-19 (a few samples of this study predate the infection). Cell type and time point are not known.

The chain joins TRBV7-6 to TRBJ2-3; D perhaps matches TRBD2 (6 bases). The ends were cut back, 0 bases at V and 4 bases at J, with 23 bases in the middle. The CDR3 extends over 19 amino acids. In germline, CDR1 is SGHVS, CDR2 FNYEAQ. The CDR3 region is CASSLAVGGGLSKADTQYF. CDR3 bases: TGTGCCAGCAGCTTAGCGGTTGGGGGAGGCCTATCGAAAGCAGATACGCAGTATTTT. The variable domain in full, completed from reference TRBV7-6 and TRBJ2-3, reads GAGVSQSPRYKVTKRGQDVALRCDPISGHVSLYWYRQALGQGPEFLTYFNYEAQQDKSGLPNDRFSAERPEGSISTLTIQRTEQRDSAMYRCASSLAVGGGLSKADTQYFGPGTRLTVL.

The chain recombines TRBV7-2 with TRBJ2-5; 9 bases align to TRBD2. The germline CDR1 and CDR2 sequences are SGHTA and FQGNSA. Trimming removed 1 base from V and 3 bases from J; junction bases left unmatched: 6. This CDR3 is built from 16 residues. The DNA of the CDR3 is TGTGCCAGCAGCTTAGGGAGCCTAGCGGGGAAAGAGACCCAGTACTTC. Translation gives CASSLGSLAGKETQYF.

This chain connects TRBV6-5 to TRBJ2-7; 9 bases fit TRBD1. V shed 2 bases and J 2 bases; nucleotides not matched to a gene: 10. CDR1 MNHEY and CDR2 SVGAGI come from the germline V gene. The CDR3 length is 17 residues. The CDR3 loop reads CASSYRSDGQGPYEQYF. Written as DNA, the CDR3 is TGTGCCAGCAGTTACCGCAGCGACGGACAGGGGCCCTACGAGCAGTACTTC.

This clonotype was seen only a few times. The V and J genes are TRBV11-2 and TRBJ2-4; 9 bases are a match to TRBD1. V lost 5 bases to trimming and J lost 2 bases; unmatched junction nucleotides: 7. Germline V gene data show CDR1 as SGHAT and CDR2 as FQNNGV. The CDR3 is 16 residues long. This chain's CDR3 is CASSRPGQGTKNIQYF. The DNA for the CDR3 is TGTGCCAGCAGCAGACCGGGACAGGGAACCAAAAACATTCAGTACTTC.

This clonotype was found a few times. The chain uses TRBV7-8 and TRBJ1-2; D uncertain. Germline values: CDR1 SGHVS, CDR2 FQNEAQ. V was shortened by 5 bases and J by 4 bases, with 20 bases between the two germline ends. This CDR3 contains 16 residues. In DNA, the CDR3 is TGTGCCAGCAGCCTAAACCCCAGGACGGGTCTCTATGGCTACACCTTC. This translates into CASSLNPRTGLYGYTF.

The chain links TRBV12-3 or TRBV12-4 to TRBJ1-4, with 8 bases fitting TRBD1. V was pared by 7 bases and J by 4 bases, with 5 bases of the junction left unmatched. This CDR3 is 14 amino acids long. The CDR3 coding sequence is TGTGCCAGCACCAGGGACAGGCTTAATGAAAAACTGTTTTTT. Encoded protein: CASTRDRLNEKLFF.

A few counts support this clonotype. The chain recombines TRBV12-3 or TRBV12-4 with TRBJ2-2; no firm D call. This CDR3 region has 12 residues. Between the trimmed V and J ends, which lost 7 bases and 4 bases, there was a span of 7 bases. The CDR3, as DNA: TGTGCCAGCACTGTGGTCACCGGGGAGCTGTTTTTT. Translation gives CASTVVTGELFF.

In this sample, this clonotype turned up a few times. The chain joins TRBV5-4 to TRBJ1-1; 8 bases are shared with TRBD1. With V trimmed by 1 base and J by 4 bases, 3 bases remained unmatched. This CDR3 is built from 14 residues. Germline V CDR1 and CDR2: SGHNT, YYREEE (reference sequence). The CDR3 DNA reads TGTGCCAGCAGCTTGCGAGACAGGGGCACTGAAGCTTTCTTT. Its translation is CASSLRDRGTEAFF.

V usage is TRBV7-9 and J usage is TRBJ2-7; D unresolved. Germline loops: CDR1 SEHNR, CDR2 FQNEAQ (reference sequence). The V end lost 5 bases, the J end lost 7 bases, and 12 bases lay between the germline ends. CDR3 length: 12 residues. CDR3 DNA sequence: TGTGCCAGCAGCCCGGATATCGGGGAGCAGTACTTC. Protein product: CASSPDIGEQYF.

This chain links TRBV5-8 with TRBJ2-6; TRBD1 or TRBD2 may be the D gene (5 bases each). The CDR3 runs 17 residues. From germline, CDR1 is SGHTS and CDR2 YDEGEE. The ends were cut back, 4 bases at V and 0 bases at J, with 14 bases in the middle. Here the CDR3 DNA reads TGTGCCAGCAGCACTTATCCAGGGAGCTCTGGGGCCAACGTCCTGACTTTC. Encoded protein: CASSTYPGSSGANVLTF.

This clonotype was seen many times. The rearrangement links TRBV18 to TRBJ1-1; 7 nucleotides line up with TRBD1. CDR3 size: 14 residues. The V gene's germline CDR1 is KGHSH and CDR2 LQKENI. J lost 5 bases, V lost 1 base, and 4 bases had no gene match. The CDR3 loop reads CASSPQGAGTEAFF. The CDR3 coding sequence is TGTGCCAGCTCACCACAGGGGGCCGGGACTGAAGCTTTCTTT.

This clonotype was seen more than once but under ten times. The chain joins TRBV30 to TRBJ2-2, with 7 nucleotides matching TRBD1. The length of the CDR3 is 15 residues. Trimming at V came to 3 bases and at J to 4 bases, leaving 8 bases not matched to a gene. Germline V lookup: CDR1 GTSNPN, CDR2 SVGIG (reference sequence). CDR3 DNA: TGTGCCTGGAGCCCGTCTACAGGGGCCACCGGGGAGCTGTTTTTT. This gives the protein CAWSPSTGATGELFF.

V gene TRBV29-1 combines with J gene TRBJ2-7; a possible D gene is TRBD2 (5 bases). V dropped 4 bases and J dropped 7 bases, with 11 bases sitting between them. Germline V lookup: CDR1 SQVTM, CDR2 ANQGSEA. The CDR3 is 11 residues long. The CDR3 protein is CSVAQRGEQYF. The CDR3 coding sequence is TGCAGCGTTGCCCAGCGCGGGGAGCAGTACTTC.

This clonotype was recorded a few times. The chain employs TRBV7-3 and TRBJ2-3; 11 bases agree with TRBD2. V was clipped by 5 bases and J by 0 bases; unmatched bases: 28. The CDR3 extends over 24 amino acids. Germline CDR1 SGHTA, CDR2 FQGTGA. The DNA of the CDR3 is TGTGCCAGCAGCCCCGCGGGACTAGCGGACGTACCGTCCCCATCCCGGGATAGCACAGATACGCAGTATTTT. It encodes CASSPAGLADVPSPSRDSTDTQYF. Variable domain in full (rest from reference TRBV7-3 and TRBJ2-3): GAGVSQTPSNKVTEKGKYVELRCDPISGHTALYWYRQSLGQGPEFLIYFQGTGAADDSGLPNDRFFAVRPEGSVSTLKIQRTERGDSAVYLCASSPAGLADVPSPSRDSTDTQYFGPGTRLTVL.

A few counts support this clonotype. CDR3 loop: CASSLAGGTGRTDTQYF. In DNA, the CDR3 is TGTGCCAGCAGCTTGGCCGGAGGGACAGGGAGAACAGATACGCAGTATTTT. The chain couples TRBV5-5 to TRBJ2-3, with 9 bases fitting TRBD1. Per germline, CDR1 SGHKS and CDR2 YYEKEE (reference sequence). This CDR3 is 17 amino acids long. V shed 0 bases, J shed 3 bases, and the junction held 8 bases outside the gene matches.

This clonotype came up a few times. DNA for the CDR3: TGCAGCGTCCGACTAGCGGCGCTCTACGAGCAGTACTTC. It yields the protein CSVRLAALYEQYF. The J gene is TRBJ2-7, the V gene TRBV29-1; 9 nucleotides line up with TRBD2. With 6 bases clipped from V and 3 bases from J, the junction kept 6 bases outside the gene matches. The CDR3 contains 13 residues. Germline lookup yields CDR1 SQVTM and CDR2 ANQGSEA.

This clonotype was counted a few times. The V gene is TRBV30, the J gene TRBJ1-2; no clear D gene. This CDR3 spans 17 amino acids. The germline V and J ends were trimmed by 8 bases and 0 bases, with 25 bases remaining between them. The germline gives CDR1 GTSNPN, CDR2 SVGIG (reference sequence). The CDR3 DNA follows: TGTGCCGGAATCCTAGGACCGCTAACTACTGCTAACTATGGCTACACCTTC. It translates to CAGILGPLTTANYGYTF.